This TCR beta chain was sequenced in a study of blood T cells in healthy people across ages. For the study at large: Per two T cells, template switching captured roughly one barcoded beta molecule.

Alongside a J-beta primer mix, a sample-barcoded 5' primer served in a second PCR lasting 7 to 11 cycles. TCRdb fed the 5' RACE reads into MiXCR, producing one record per CDR3 protein. The sample has about a million distinct CDR3 sequences; roughly 43% are singletons. Whole-study results and caveats: Correlation between TCR beta diversity and naive T cell percentage was strong.

As regards this clonotype: Its antigen is unknown.

Around 10 milliliters of peripheral blood were drawn from each donor. This CDR3 has 16 amino acids. The V gene's germline CDR1 is MNHNS and CDR2 SASEGT. The V end was cut by 3 bases, the J end by 0 bases, with 15 bases between. The rearrangement links TRBV6-1 to TRBJ2-7, with D unresolved. Source material: blood. The TCR originated in a man aged 25-45 years in good health. The CDR3 loop reads CASSDQSAFFSYEQYF. In DNA form, the CDR3 reads TGTGCCAGCAGTGATCAGTCCGCCTTTTTCTCCTACGAGCAGTACTTC.